This T cell receptor (beta chain) was captured in a study of T cell responses to AZD1222 COVID-19 vaccine. Deletions cut 0 bases from V and 1 base from J, with 14 bases between. CDR1 SGDLS and CDR2 YYNGEE come from the germline V gene. The CDR3 sequence is 16 residues long. In the case of this clone: Its antigen is still unknown.

Study findings and constraints: Nearly half of spike-specific TCRs reportedly go after variant regions that carry no mutations.

TCRdb's table, derived via immunoSEQ multiplex PCR, lists solely in-frame clones and lacks some. The sample has 150,000 or so clones; roughly 91% are singletons. Sequencing was performed on peripheral blood, taken on day 0 of AZD1222 vaccination. This TCR derives from an adult in good health. J is TRBJ2-7 and V is TRBV9, with D possibly matching TRBD1 (6 bases). CDR3 sequence (DNA): TGTGCCAGCAGCGTAGGCATCGGGACAAAGTCCTACGAGCAGTACTTC. This sequence encodes CASSVGIGTKSYEQYF. The full variable domain, rest sourced from reference TRBV9 and TRBJ2-7, is DSGVTQTPKHLITATGQRVTLRCSPRSGDLSVYWYQQSLDQGLQFLIQYYNGEERAKGNILERFSAQQFPDLHSELNLSSLELGDSALYFCASSVGIGTKSYEQYFGPGTRLTVT.